A single sample gave rise to the 21 T cell receptor beta chains below, sequenced in a study of blood T cell repertoires in COVID-19 (dated by TCRdb to 2018 to 2020). The library relied on the immunoSEQ multiplex PCR assay. TCRdb took over this immuneACCESS table, retaining in-frame rearrangements with V and J assigned. Such tables are incomplete; in checked studies, under half of the missing clones stem from an unresolved V gene, and the remainder is unexplained. The sample table holds 330,000 or so clones, of which around 90% were seen once. Together, the top ten hold roughly 4% of the sample. Specimen: peripheral blood. The receptors were sampled from a woman in her sixties or seventies with COVID-19, enrolled during active disease.

CDR3 bases: TGTGCCAGCTCACCCTACCTACAGGGAAGTAGCGAGTATGGCTACACCTTC. Translating it yields CASSPYLQGSSEYGYTF. The chain links TRBV18 to TRBJ1-2, with a possible D match to TRBD1 (6 bases). This CDR3 is built from 17 residues. With 3 bases removed from V and 5 bases from J, the gap between germline ends came to 22 bases. Looked up from germline, CDR1 is KGHSH and CDR2 is LQKENI.

The J gene is TRBJ1-2, the V gene TRBV5-1, with 7 bases that match TRBD1. Germline assignment: CDR1 SGHRS and CDR2 YFSETQ. J lost 3 bases, V lost 3 bases, and 8 bases had no gene match. The CDR3 length is 15 residues. The CDR3 DNA is TGCGCCAGCAGCTCCGGACAGGCCTCCGACTATGGCTACACCTTC. Translated, it gives CASSSGQASDYGYTF.

The chain recombines TRBV7-2 with TRBJ2-3; 10 bases map to TRBD2. Per the germline V gene, CDR1 is SGHTA and CDR2 is FQGNSA. CDR3 size: 16 residues. Germline trimming cut 5 bases from V and 7 bases from J; bases unmatched to any gene: 12. CDR3 in DNA: TGTGCCAGCAGCCCGGAGAGCGGGGGGGCCGGATATACGCAGTATTTT. Encoded protein: CASSPESGGAGYTQYF.

The rearrangement uses TRBV3-1 (or the pseudogene TRBV3-2) and TRBJ2-1; 12 bases map to TRBD2. The ends lost 4 bases at V and 3 bases at J; junction bases unmatched: 7. The germline V gene encodes CDR1 LGHDT and CDR2 YNNKEL (reference sequence). The CDR3 is 17 residues long. The CDR3 DNA follows: TGTGCCAGCAGCCTCCTCCCACTAGCGGGGGGCTACAATGAGCAGTTCTTC. Residues: CASSLLPLAGGYNEQFF.

This clone was detected once. This sample also contains other DNA sequences that code for the same CDR3. The rearrangement uses TRBV7-7 and TRBJ1-1, with D hard to call. The CDR3 has 13 residues. Germline V gene sequence: CDR1 SSHAT, CDR2 FNYEAQ (reference sequence). Trimming removed 5 bases from V and 1 base from J, with 8 bases in between. CDR3 in amino acids: CASSLTENTEAFF. CDR3 in DNA: TGTGCCAGCAGCCTTACAGAGAACACTGAAGCTTTCTTT.

The CDR3 sequence: CASSPGHQPQHF. The CDR3 coding sequence is TGTGCCAGCAGTCCAGGTCATCAGCCCCAGCATTTT. The chain carries TRBV2 and TRBJ1-5; D is unresolved. V was shortened by 5 bases and J by 5 bases, with 7 bases between the two germline ends. Germline assignment: CDR1 SNHLY and CDR2 FYNNEI. This CDR3 is 12 amino acids long.

This chain joins TRBV7-3 and TRBJ2-3; 9 bases agree with TRBD1. Germline loops: CDR1 SGHTA, CDR2 FQGTGA. Germline trimming cut 5 bases from V and 3 bases from J; bases unmatched to any gene: 3. The CDR3 extends over 14 amino acids. The CDR3 DNA reads as TGTGCCAGCAGCGCGGACAGGGGTACAGATACGCAGTATTTT. Protein product: CASSADRGTDTQYF. Full variable domain (rest looked up from reference TRBV7-3 and TRBJ2-3): GAGVSQTPSNKVTEKGKYVELRCDPISGHTALYWYRQSLGQGPEFLIYFQGTGAADDSGLPNDRFFAVRPEGSVSTLKIQRTERGDSAVYLCASSADRGTDTQYFGPGTRLTVL.

The gene calls are TRBV7-9 and TRBJ1-1; possible D gene TRBD1, 5 bases. Germline V gene lookup returns CDR1 SEHNR and CDR2 FQNEAQ (reference sequence). With 11 bases removed from V and 4 bases from J, the gap between germline ends came to 14 bases. CDR3 length: 12 amino acids. In nucleotides, the CDR3 is TGTGCCCCCGGGGGAGATGGCACTGAAGCTTTCTTT. It translates to CAPGGDGTEAFF.

The V and J genes are TRBV2 and TRBJ1-5, with 11 bases aligning to TRBD1. V lost 5 bases and J lost 6; bases outside the gene matches: 3. The CDR3 runs 14 residues. In germline, CDR1 is SNHLY, CDR2 FYNNEI. CDR3 coding DNA: TGTGCCAGCAGTCCGGACAGGGGGCGTCAGCCCCAGCATTTT. It translates to CASSPDRGRQPQHF. Full variable domain (outside the CDR3, taken from reference TRBV2 and TRBJ1-5): EPEVTQTPSHQVTQMGQEVILRCVPISNHLYFYWYRQILGQKVEFLVSFYNNEISEKSEIFDDQFSVERPDGSNFTLKIRSTKLEDSAMYFCASSPDRGRQPQHFGDGTRLSIL.

The J gene is TRBJ1-5, the V gene TRBV5-8; possible D gene TRBD1, 6 bases. The CDR3 runs 15 residues. V shed 5 bases and J shed 3 bases, with 15 bases lying between them. Germline V CDR1 and CDR2: SGHTS, YDEGEE. CDR3 sequence reads: CASRTTGRANQPQHF. The CDR3 DNA reads TGTGCCAGCAGGACGACAGGACGAGCCAATCAGCCCCAGCATTTT.

This chain links TRBV27 with TRBJ1-1; D unclear. The CDR3 runs 15 residues. V gave up 6 bases and J gave up 4 bases, with 18 bases separating them. The germline V gene encodes CDR1 MNHEY and CDR2 SMNVEV (reference sequence). Written as DNA, the CDR3 is TGTGCCAGCAGAATCACGGGTCGGGCGGGCACTGAAGCTTTCTTT. Amino acid sequence: CASRITGRAGTEAFF.

The chain is built from TRBV14 and TRBJ2-3; TRBD1 matches 7 bases. The CDR3 totals 17 residues. Germline-derived CDR1 and CDR2 are SGHDN and FVKESK. The J segment lost 1 base and the V segment lost 4 bases, leaving 11 bases of the junction unmatched. CDR3 in DNA: TGTGCCAGCAGCCGAGAAACCGACAGGGAAGGCACAGATACGCAGTATTTT. This encodes CASSRETDREGTDTQYF.

J is TRBJ1-2 and V is TRBV30, with D possibly matching TRBD1 (5 bases). CDR1 GTSNPN and CDR2 SVGIG come from the germline V gene (reference sequence). The V and J ends lost 5 bases and 4 bases respectively, with 17 bases between them. The CDR3 runs to 14 residues. CDR3 coding DNA: TGTGCCTGGGTGGGTCAGGGAGGCCCCTATGGCTACACCTTC. Its protein product is CAWVGQGGPYGYTF.

The chain joins TRBV7-3 to TRBJ2-2, with D maybe TRBD2 (7 bases). Germline V gene lookup returns CDR1 SGHTA and CDR2 FQGTGA. Trimming shortened V by 1 base and J by 5 bases, and 11 bases separated the two germline ends. There are 15 residues in the CDR3. The CDR3 sequence: CASSLSGGRTGELFF. The CDR3, as DNA: TGTGCCAGCAGCTTAAGCGGGGGCCGAACCGGGGAGCTGTTTTTT.

CDR3 in amino acids: CASSGDRGQTETQYF. The DNA of the CDR3 is TGTGCCAGCAGCGGGGACAGGGGGCAAACTGAGACCCAGTACTTC. The chain couples TRBV6-5 to TRBJ2-5, with 12 positions matching TRBD1. Germline CDR1 reads MNHEY; CDR2 reads SVGAGI. The CDR3 spans 15 residues. J lost 5 bases, V lost 6 bases, and 7 bases had no gene match.

The chain has TRBV28 and TRBJ2-7, with TRBD1 as a possible D gene (5 bases). This CDR3 comprises 13 residues. In germline, CDR1 is MDHEN, CDR2 SYDVKM. The germline V and J ends were trimmed by 6 bases and 6 bases, with 15 bases remaining between them. The CDR3 is CASRGAGSREQYF. As DNA, the CDR3 is TGTGCCAGCAGGGGTGCAGGGTCTCGCGAGCAGTACTTC.

The chain carries TRBV6-2 or TRBV6-3 and TRBJ1-3, with 8 bases fitting TRBD1. Germline CDR1 MNHEY, CDR2 SVGEGT. V gave up 6 bases and J gave up 3 bases; unmatched junction bases: 4. CDR3 size: 14 residues. CDR3 DNA: TGTGCCAGCAGCGGACAGGGAAGTGGAAACACCATATATTTT. It encodes CASSGQGSGNTIYF.

This chain links TRBV7-2 with TRBJ2-1; TRBD1 aligns across 11 bases. Germline CDR1 and CDR2: SGHTA and FQGNSA. CDR3 length: 15 residues. J was trimmed by 6 bases and V by 5 bases; bases with no gene match: 6. As DNA, the CDR3 is TGTGCCAGCAGCCCGGACAGGGGGCAAGTCAATGAGCAGTTCTTC. Protein: CASSPDRGQVNEQFF.

The rearrangement joins TRBV19 to TRBJ1-2; D remains ambiguous. Trimming stripped 6 bases from V and 2 bases from J, with 16 bases between. Germline V lookup: CDR1 LNHDA, CDR2 SQIVND (reference sequence). The CDR3 length is 15 residues. The CDR3: CASSGRPAGNYGYTF. CDR3 coding DNA: TGTGCCAGTAGCGGCCGGCCAGCGGGGAACTATGGCTACACCTTC.

The chain joins TRBV7-9 to TRBJ2-1, with D uncertain. Germline V gene lookup returns CDR1 SEHNR and CDR2 FQNEAQ (reference sequence). The CDR3 has 14 amino acids. Trimming took off 5 bases at V and 2 bases at J, with 10 bases between the two ends. The CDR3 loop reads CASSHDWTYNEQFF. In DNA form, the CDR3 reads TGTGCCAGCAGCCACGACTGGACCTACAATGAGCAGTTCTTC.

V is TRBV18 and J is TRBJ1-1, with D perhaps matching TRBD1 (5 bases). V was clipped by 3 bases and J by 0 bases, with 11 bases between them. This CDR3 has 15 amino acids. Germline loops: CDR1 KGHSH, CDR2 LQKENI. CDR3 amino acids: CASSPGRGVNTEAFF. The DNA of the CDR3 is TGTGCCAGCTCACCGGGACGGGGGGTGAACACTGAAGCTTTCTTT.